The rows below give T cell receptor beta chains drawn from one sample of a study of blood T cells in healthy people across ages. Via MiXCR, TCRdb re-called the 5' RACE reads, giving one row per CDR3 protein. In the table there are about 720,000 distinct CDR3 sequences, around 25% of which are singletons. The same data also went into a second study, on T cells of mothers and their children.

The sample taken for sequencing was blood. These TCRs come from a boy aged 5-17 years in good health. The CDR3 runs from the conserved cysteine through the conserved F or W. The D gene is left open where the match is weak. Rows give clone size only sometimes, using once, few, many, or a class for an expanded clone.

J	V	size	D	DNA	CDR3
TRBJ2-3	TRBV7-3	few	TRBD2	TGTGCCAGCAGCTTAAATGGTAGCGGGAGGGCCGGCACAGATACGCAGTATTTT	CASSLNGSGRAGTDTQYF
TRBJ2-5	TRBV7-9	few	TRBD2	TGTGCCAGCAGCTCTGAGCGGGAGGTGGAGACCCAGTACTTC	CASSSEREVETQYF
TRBJ2-1	TRBV14	NA	NA	TGTGCCAGCAGCCAAGTGGGGAATACAAGAGAGTTCTTC	CASSQVGNTREFF
TRBJ2-5	TRBV20-1	NA	NA	TGCAGTGCTAGAGTTGGTGGCGAAGAGACCCAGTACTTC	CSARVGGEETQYF
TRBJ2-1	TRBV5-1	NA	TRBD2	TGCGCCAGCAGCACGGAGGCTAGCGGGAGGGCCAACAATGAGCAGTTCTTC	CASSTEASGRANNEQFF
TRBJ2-1	TRBV20-1	NA	NA	TGCAGTGTGTGGATAGGCAATGAGCAGTTCTTC	CSVWIGNEQFF
TRBJ1-1	TRBV6-5	NA	NA	TGTGCCAGCAGTCCCGGGACGGCGGAAACTGAAGCTTTCTTT	CASSPGTAETEAFF
TRBJ1-5	TRBV6-4	few	NA	TGTGCCAGTTCCCCCAGGCTTAATCAGCCCCAGCATTTT	CASSPRLNQPQHF
TRBJ2-7	TRBV29-1	NA	NA	TGCAGCGTTGTCCTGGCAGGAGCCTACGAGCAGTACTTC	CSVVLAGAYEQYF
TRBJ2-5	TRBV5-1	few	NA	TGCGCCAGCAGCTCGGGACTGAGGTCGGAGGGGACCCAGTACTTC	CASSSGLRSEGTQYF
TRBJ1-6	TRBV3-1	NA	NA	TGTGCCAGCACAAGGGGAGGGGCGCGGCGAAATTCACCCCTCCACTTT	CASTRGGARRNSPLHF
TRBJ2-5	TRBV29-1	few	NA	TGCAGCGGCGGAGGCAGGAACGCGGAGACCCAGTACTTC	CSGGGRNAETQYF
TRBJ1-6	TRBV10-3	NA	TRBD1	TGTGTCGTGATTCGACAGGGTAATTCACCCCTCCACTTT	CVVIRQGNSPLHF
TRBJ1-1	TRBV20-1	NA	NA	TGCAGTGCTAGAGGACACCACACTGAAGCTTTCTTT	CSARGHHTEAFF
TRBJ2-3	TRBV5-1	NA	NA	TGCGCCAGCAGCAGTTGGGGCGGAAAAACAGATACGCAGTATTTT	CASSSWGGKTDTQYF
TRBJ2-7	TRBV20-1	NA	NA	TGCAGTGCGGGAGGGGGACAGGTGATCTCCTACGAGCAGTACTTC	CSAGGGQVISYEQYF
TRBJ2-5	TRBV7-2	NA	NA	TGTGCCAGCAGCTTAGATTATGAGACCCAGTACTTC	CASSLDYETQYF
TRBJ2-5	TRBV25-1	NA	NA	TGTGCCAGCAGTGAATACCACGAAGAGACCCAGTACTTC	CASSEYHEETQYF
TRBJ2-1	TRBV7-3	NA	NA	TGTGCCAGCAGCTACACGCCCATATACAATGAGCAGTTCTTC	CASSYTPIYNEQFF
TRBJ2-7	TRBV29-1	few	NA	TGCAGCGTTGAAGGCAATAGGGGTCGGGACGAGCAGTACTTC	CSVEGNRGRDEQYF
TRBJ2-7	TRBV6-5	NA	NA	TGTGCCAGCAGTTATGGCCCAGGGGAAATCGGCGAGCAGTACTTC	CASSYGPGEIGEQYF
TRBJ2-1	TRBV7-8	NA	TRBD1	TGTGCCAGCAGTTGGTCCGGGACAGGGGACCACAATGAGCAGTTCTTC	CASSWSGTGDHNEQFF
TRBJ2-7	TRBV15	few	NA	TGTGCCACCAGCAGAGATCCCCTACTGGAGCAGTACTTC	CATSRDPLLEQYF
TRBJ1-2	TRBV29-1	NA	NA	TGCAGCGTTTTACAGGGTCGGGGCTATGGCTACACCTTC	CSVLQGRGYGYTF
TRBJ2-5	TRBV20-1	NA	NA	TGCAGTGCTAGAGATAGCAGGACTGAAGAGACCCAGTACTTC	CSARDSRTEETQYF
TRBJ2-1	TRBV6-2/TRBV6-3	NA	NA	TGTGCCAGCAGTTACTCGACTGAGACGAATGAGCAGTTCTTC	CASSYSTETNEQFF
TRBJ2-2	TRBV29-1	NA	TRBD1	TGCAGCCCCGATAGGACAGGGGCCGACCCCCTCCATTCCGGGGACCTGTTTTTT	CSPDRTGADPLHSGDLFF
TRBJ2-7	TRBV10-3	NA	NA	TGTGCCATCAGTGAGTCAGGACAGCTCTCCTACGAGCAGTACTTC	CAISESGQLSYEQYF
TRBJ2-7	TRBV28	few	NA	TGTGCCAGCAGGTCTCTTGCGGGGGCGAGATACGAGCAGTACTTC	CASRSLAGARYEQYF
TRBJ1-1	TRBV11-2	few	NA	TGTGCCAGCGGCATTGGGATGAACACTGAAGCTTTCTTT	CASGIGMNTEAFF
TRBJ1-2	TRBV29-1	NA	TRBD1	TGCAGCGTTGAACCCCGACAGGGGCTAAACTATGGCTACACCTTC	CSVEPRQGLNYGYTF
TRBJ1-2	TRBV5-1	NA	NA	TGCGCCAGCAGCACCGGACCGCGCACCAAAACTAACTATGGCTACACCTTC	CASSTGPRTKTNYGYTF
TRBJ2-3	TRBV27	many	NA	TGTGCCAGCAGTTTATCCGGGGATACGCAGTATTTT	CASSLSGDTQYF
TRBJ2-7	TRBV7-9	few	NA	TGTGCCAGCAGCCAACCCGGGAGTCTCTACGAGCAGTACTTC	CASSQPGSLYEQYF
TRBJ1-1	TRBV29-1	few	NA	TGCAGCGTTGTTTCCGGGTTGAACACTGAAGCTTTCTTT	CSVVSGLNTEAFF
TRBJ2-7	TRBV29-1	NA	TRBD1	TGCAGCGTTGCAGGGACAGGGTTGTCTGAGCAGTACTTC	CSVAGTGLSEQYF
TRBJ2-7	TRBV16	NA	TRBD1	TGTGCCAGCAGCCAAAGAAAGGTCGGGACAGGGTCCCACGAGCAGTACTTC	CASSQRKVGTGSHEQYF
TRBJ2-1	TRBV29-1	many	NA	TGCAGCGTTGCTCTCAACTACAATGAGCAGTTCTTC	CSVALNYNEQFF
TRBJ2-1	TRBV24-1	NA	NA	TGTGCCACCAGTGATTCGGGACGAGAGCAGTTCTTC	CATSDSGREQFF
TRBJ1-5	TRBV5-6	once	NA	TGTGCCAGCAGCTTGGGCCCTCCTCCGGGCTTACAGCCCCAGCCCCAGCATTTT	CASSLGPPPGLQPQPQHF
TRBJ2-5	TRBV14	few	TRBD2	TGTGCCAGCAGCGCCGGACTAGTTCAGACCCAGTACTTC	CASSAGLVQTQYF
TRBJ2-3	TRBV28	NA	NA	TGTGCCAGCAGCCTCCGGGGGGCAGGAGATACGCAGTATTTT	CASSLRGAGDTQYF